This TCR beta chain emerged from a study of cytomegalovirus exposure and HLA in healthy donors. General study results and limits: One later analysis, an examination of the 100 to 150 validation repertoires, found that first-cohort TCR clusters tended to co-occur in them. Using the classifier, cytomegalovirus status was reportedly diagnosed with high specificity and sensitivity. Investigators reported fewer than 200 TCR beta chains as tied to cytomegalovirus.

As for this clone: Its antigen is not identified.

Only in-frame clones appear in the TCRdb table, and some are missing; sequencing was by immunoSEQ multiplex PCR. The sample lists over 50,000 clones; nearly 95% were seen once. CDR3 size: 13 residues. V dropped 5 bases and J dropped 8 bases, with 16 bases sitting between them. Per the germline V gene, CDR1 is SGHNT and CDR2 is YENEEA. Material for sequencing was PBMCs. The receptor comes from a man aged 18-30 years in good health and CMV-seropositive. The gene calls are TRBV11-3 and TRBJ2-7; D ambiguous. Here the CDR3 reads CASSPPAGSKQYF. CDR3 coding DNA: TGTGCCAGCAGCCCGCCAGCAGGCTCAAAGCAGTACTTC.